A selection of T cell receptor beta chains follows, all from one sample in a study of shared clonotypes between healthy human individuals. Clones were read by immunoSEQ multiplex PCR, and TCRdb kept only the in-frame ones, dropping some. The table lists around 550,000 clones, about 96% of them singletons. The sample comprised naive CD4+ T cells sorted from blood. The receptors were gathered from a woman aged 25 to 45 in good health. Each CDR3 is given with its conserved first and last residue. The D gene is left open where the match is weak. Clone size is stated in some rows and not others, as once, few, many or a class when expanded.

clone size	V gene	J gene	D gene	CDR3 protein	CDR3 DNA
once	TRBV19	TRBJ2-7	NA	CASSIHGPSSYEQYF	TGTGCCAGTAGTATCCACGGACCTAGCTCCTACGAGCAGTACTTC
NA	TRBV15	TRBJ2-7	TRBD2	CATSRAGSGSGEQYF	TGTGCCACCAGCAGAGCGGGTAGCGGGAGCGGCGAGCAGTACTTC
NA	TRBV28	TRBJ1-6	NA	CASLPGTALNSPLHF	TGTGCCAGTCTTCCCGGGACTGCCTTGAATTCACCCCTCCACTTT
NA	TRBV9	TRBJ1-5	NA	CASSPGAQTGSNQPQHF	TGTGCCAGCAGCCCTGGGGCCCAAACGGGTAGCAATCAGCCCCAGCATTTT
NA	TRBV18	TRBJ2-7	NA	CASSPPAAYEQYF	TGTGCCAGCTCCCCACCTGCGGCTTACGAGCAGTACTTC
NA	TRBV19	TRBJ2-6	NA	CASNQRVGANVLTF	TGTGCCAGTAATCAACGTGTTGGGGCCAACGTCCTGACTTTC
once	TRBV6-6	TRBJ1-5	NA	CASSYSSATPNQPQHF	TGTGCCAGCAGTTACTCGTCGGCCACACCCAATCAGCCCCAGCATTTT
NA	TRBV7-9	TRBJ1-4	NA	CASSLVGMTNEKLFF	TGTGCCAGCAGCTTAGTCGGGATGACTAATGAAAAACTGTTTTTT
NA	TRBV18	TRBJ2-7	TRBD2	CASSQTSGILEQYF	TGTGCCAGCTCACAGACTAGCGGGATCCTCGAGCAGTACTTC
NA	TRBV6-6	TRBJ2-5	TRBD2	CASIDGPGGETQYF	TGTGCCAGCATCGATGGCCCGGGAGGAGAGACCCAGTACTTC
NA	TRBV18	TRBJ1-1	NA	CASSPLRDRIKAFF	TGTGCCAGCTCACCCCTGCGAGACAGGATAAAAGCTTTCTTT
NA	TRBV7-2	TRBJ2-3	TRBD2	CASSFSGVTDTQYF	TGTGCCAGCAGCTTCAGCGGGGTCACAGATACGCAGTATTTT
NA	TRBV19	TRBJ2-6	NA	CASSIGRFLSGANVLTF	TGTGCCAGTAGTATAGGGCGGTTTCTCTCTGGGGCCAACGTCCTGACTTTC
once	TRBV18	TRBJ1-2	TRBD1	CASSPGGQEFYGYTF	TGTGCCAGCTCACCAGGCGGACAGGAGTTCTATGGCTACACCTTC
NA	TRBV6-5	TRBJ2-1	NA	CASIEDYNEQFF	TGTGCCAGCATCGAAGACTACAATGAGCAGTTCTTC
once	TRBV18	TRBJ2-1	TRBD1	CASSPGGTGGTKPSSYNEQFF	TGTGCCAGCTCACCGGGGGGCACAGGGGGGACAAAGCCTAGCTCCTACAATGAGCAGTTCTTC
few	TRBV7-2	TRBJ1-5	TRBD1	CASSLYRGRSNQPQHF	TGTGCCAGCAGCTTATACAGGGGAAGGAGCAATCAGCCCCAGCATTTT
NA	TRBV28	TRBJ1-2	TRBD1	CASRRSGGQGYTF	TGTGCCAGCAGGCGCTCAGGGGGCCAGGGCTACACCTTC
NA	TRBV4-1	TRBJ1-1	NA	CASSQHGLGVEAFF	TGCGCCAGCAGCCAACACGGACTAGGCGTAGAAGCTTTCTTT
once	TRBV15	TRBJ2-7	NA	CATSRDLGVYEQYF	TGTGCCACCAGCAGAGACCTGGGGGTGTACGAGCAGTACTTC
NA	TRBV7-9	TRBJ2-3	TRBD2	CASSTGTSGLIDTQYF	TGTGCCAGCAGCACGGGGACTAGCGGACTTATAGATACGCAGTATTTT
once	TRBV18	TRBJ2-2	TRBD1	CASSPGQGATGELFF	TGTGCCAGCTCACCGGGACAGGGGGCCACCGGGGAGCTGTTTTTT
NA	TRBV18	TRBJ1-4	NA	CASSPPTPEPNEKLFF	TGTGCCAGCTCACCACCGACCCCAGAACCTAATGAAAAACTGTTTTTT
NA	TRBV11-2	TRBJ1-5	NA	CASSLDSGVAQPQHF	TGTGCCAGCAGCTTAGATTCGGGAGTCGCACAGCCCCAGCATTTT
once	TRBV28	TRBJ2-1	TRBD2	CASSAPGEGRFNEQFF	TGTGCCAGCAGCGCCCCCGGGGAGGGCCGATTCAATGAGCAGTTCTTC
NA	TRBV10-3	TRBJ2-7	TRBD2	CAISERAGIHSYEQYF	TGTGCCATCAGTGAAAGAGCGGGAATTCACTCCTACGAGCAGTACTTC
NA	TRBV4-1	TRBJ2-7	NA	CASSPLGGRIRGGSSYEQYF	TGCGCCAGCAGCCCGTTGGGAGGACGGATCAGGGGCGGTAGCTCCTACGAGCAGTACTTC
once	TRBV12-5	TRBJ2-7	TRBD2	CASAGTSGKGLYEQYF	TGTGCTAGTGCCGGGACTAGCGGGAAAGGGCTCTACGAGCAGTACTTC